One and the same sample provided the 3 T cell receptor beta chains below, sequenced in a study of T cell responses to AZD1222 COVID-19 vaccine (TCRdb year 2021). The sample's time point label, decoded: baseline before first vaccination. Library creation used the immunoSEQ multiplex PCR assay. Held by TCRdb, this immuneACCESS table contains in-frame sequences only and omits some clones. Under half of the omission traces to an unresolved V gene where checked; the cause of the rest is unknown. The sample yields 110,000 or so clones; 70% to 90% were counted once. Jointly, the top ten make up roughly 15% of the sample. Specimen: peripheral blood, collected on day 0 of AZD1222 vaccination. The receptors were sampled from an adult in good health.

The rearrangement joins TRBV28 to TRBJ2-5; D gene uncertain. The CDR3 runs 11 residues. The V and J ends lost 1 base and 7 bases respectively, with 4 bases between them. CDR1 and CDR2 (germline): MDHEN, SYDVKM. The CDR3 spells CASSLFGTQYF. In DNA, the CDR3 is TGTGCCAGCAGTTTATTCGGGACCCAGTACTTC.

This chain connects TRBV6-5 to TRBJ2-7, with D maybe TRBD1 (6 bases). Looked up from germline, CDR1 is MNHEY and CDR2 is SVGAGI. V was shortened by 0 bases and J by 0 bases, with 9 bases between the two germline ends. There are 15 residues in the CDR3. The CDR3 DNA reads TGTGCCAGCAGTTACTCAGGACAGCGCTCCTACGAGCAGTACTTC. Amino acids: CASSYSGQRSYEQYF.

Only a few counts were recorded for this clone. The J gene is TRBJ1-1, the V gene TRBV7-2, with D uncertain. This CDR3 contains 16 residues. Germline V gene data show CDR1 as SGHTA and CDR2 as FQGNSA. V was cut by 1 base and J by 1 base, with 13 bases left in between. The CDR3 DNA reads TGTGCCAGCAGCTTAGATTCCGGCCTTCGGAACACTGAAGCTTTCTTT. Translation gives CASSLDSGLRNTEAFF.